The entry below describes one T cell receptor (beta chain). Its matching antigen is unknown. Trimming took 2 bases from V and 5 from J, leaving 9 bases between them. Germline CDR1 MNHEY, CDR2 SVGAGI. This CDR3 is 13 amino acids long. This table comes from immunoSEQ multiplex PCR, and its TCRdb copy is limited to in-frame clones, with some not included. The table includes 25,000 to 40,000 clones, roughly 89% detected once. This sample is drawn from a study of OX40 agonist ivuxolimab in advanced cancers. General study points: Some of the nonresponding patients also showed low levels of normalized T-cell clonal expansion. Expanded clones were, on average, more numerous among CD8+ T cells than CD4+. With doses of 0.1 to 3.0 mg/kg, CD4+ and CD8+ blood T cells had undergone clonal expansion by week 6.

Any history of autoimmune disease or systemic immunosuppression disqualified patients. The chain joins TRBV6-5 to TRBJ1-1; TRBD1 might be the D (5 bases). The clonotype was recovered from an adult with an advanced solid tumor such as melanoma, head and neck, liver or kidney cancer. The specimen was CD4+ or CD8+ T cells sorted from blood, collected in a trial of the OX40 agonist ivuxolimab. DNA of the CDR3: TGTGCCAGCAGTTACGGCGGGGGGACTGAAGCTTTCTTT. Its protein product is CASSYGGGTEAFF.